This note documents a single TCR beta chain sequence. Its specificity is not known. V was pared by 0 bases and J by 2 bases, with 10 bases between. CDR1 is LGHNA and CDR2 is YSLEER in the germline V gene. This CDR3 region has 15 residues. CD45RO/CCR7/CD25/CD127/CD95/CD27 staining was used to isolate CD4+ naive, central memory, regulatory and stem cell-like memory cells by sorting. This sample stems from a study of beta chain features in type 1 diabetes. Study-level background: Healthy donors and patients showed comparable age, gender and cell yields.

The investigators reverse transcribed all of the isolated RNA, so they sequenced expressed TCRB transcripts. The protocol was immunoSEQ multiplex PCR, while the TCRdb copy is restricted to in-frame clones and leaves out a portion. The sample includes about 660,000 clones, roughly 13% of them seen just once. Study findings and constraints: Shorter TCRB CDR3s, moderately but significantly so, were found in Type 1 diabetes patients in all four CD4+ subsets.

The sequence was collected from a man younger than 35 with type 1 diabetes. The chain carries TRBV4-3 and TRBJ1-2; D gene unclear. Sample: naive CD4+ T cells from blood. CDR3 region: CASSQEQRQNYGYTF. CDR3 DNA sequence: TGCGCCAGCAGCCAAGAGCAGCGCCAAAACTATGGCTACACCTTC.